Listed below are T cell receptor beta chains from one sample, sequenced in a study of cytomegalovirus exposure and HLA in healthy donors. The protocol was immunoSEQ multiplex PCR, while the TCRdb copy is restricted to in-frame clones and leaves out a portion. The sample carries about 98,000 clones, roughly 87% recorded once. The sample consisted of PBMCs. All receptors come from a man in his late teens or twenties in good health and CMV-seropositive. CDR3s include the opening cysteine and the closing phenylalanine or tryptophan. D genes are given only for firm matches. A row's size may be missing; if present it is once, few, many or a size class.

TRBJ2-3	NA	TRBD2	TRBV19	CASSKEREATSTDTQYF	TGTGCCAGTAGTAAGGAGCGGGAGGCGACTAGCACAGATACGCAGTATTTT
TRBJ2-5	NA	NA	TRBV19	CASSITSRGDQETQYF	TGTGCCAGTAGTATAACATCCCGGGGAGATCAAGAGACCCAGTACTTC
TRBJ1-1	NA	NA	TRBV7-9	CASSPSGANTEAFF	TGTGCCAGCAGCCCGAGTGGGGCGAACACTGAAGCTTTCTTT
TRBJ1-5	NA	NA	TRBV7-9	CASSFPGQPQHF	TGTGCCAGCAGCTTCCCCGGGCAGCCCCAGCATTTT
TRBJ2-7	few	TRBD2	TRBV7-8	CASSLAYPSGSLEQYF	TGTGCCAGCAGCTTAGCCTACCCTAGCGGGAGTCTCGAGCAGTACTTC
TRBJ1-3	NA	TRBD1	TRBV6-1	CASSKGTDGNTIYF	TGTGCCAGCAGTAAGGGGACAGATGGAAACACCATATATTTT
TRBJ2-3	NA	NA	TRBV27	CASSLNGGGRVADTQYF	TGTGCCAGCAGCCTCAATGGGGGAGGAAGGGTAGCAGATACGCAGTATTTT
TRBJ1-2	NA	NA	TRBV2	CASSDYRQGNGYTF	TGTGCCAGCAGTGATTACCGCCAGGGAAATGGCTACACCTTC
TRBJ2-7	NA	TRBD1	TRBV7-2	CASSNRDRFYEQYF	TGTGCCAGCAGCAACCGGGACAGGTTCTACGAGCAGTACTTC
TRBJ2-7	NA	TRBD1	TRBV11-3	CASSPGGYEQYF	TGTGCCAGCAGCCCAGGGGGCTACGAGCAGTACTTC
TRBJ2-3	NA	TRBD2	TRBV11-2	CASSLVGPSGARGDTQYF	TGTGCCAGCAGCTTAGTAGGTCCCAGCGGGGCAAGAGGGGATACGCAGTATTTT
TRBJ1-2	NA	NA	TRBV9	CASSVGTDFYTF	TGTGCCAGCAGCGTAGGGACAGACTTCTACACCTTC
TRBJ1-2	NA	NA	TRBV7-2	CASSLLQGEGYTF	TGTGCCAGCAGCTTACTTCAGGGCGAGGGCTACACCTTC
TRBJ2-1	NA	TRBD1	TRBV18	CASSPPSGQGYNEQFF	TGTGCCAGCTCACCACCGTCGGGACAGGGCTACAATGAGCAGTTCTTC
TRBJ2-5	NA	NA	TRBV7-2	CASSLALGSETQYF	TGTGCCAGCAGCTTAGCGCTCGGTTCTGAGACCCAGTACTTC
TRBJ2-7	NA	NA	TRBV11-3	CASSPPPRSYEQYF	TGTGCCAGCAGCCCGCCTCCCAGAAGCTACGAGCAGTACTTC
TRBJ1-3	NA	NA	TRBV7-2	CASSNRVAGNTIYF	TGTGCCAGCAGTAACAGGGTTGCTGGAAACACCATATATTTT
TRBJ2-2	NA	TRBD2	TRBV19	CASRRGGNTGELFF	TGTGCCAGCCGGCGGGGGGGGAACACCGGGGAGCTGTTTTTT
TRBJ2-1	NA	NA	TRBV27	CASAYGGLSNEQFF	TGTGCCAGCGCCTACGGGGGTTTAAGCAATGAGCAGTTCTTC
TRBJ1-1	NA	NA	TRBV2	CASRITGNTEAFF	TGTGCCAGCAGGATAACAGGGAACACTGAAGCTTTCTTT
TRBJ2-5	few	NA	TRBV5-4	CASSFLAPQKETQYF	TGTGCCAGCAGCTTCTTAGCGCCTCAAAAAGAGACCCAGTACTTC
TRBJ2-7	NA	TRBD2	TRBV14	CASSQERGGVSSYEQYF	TGTGCCAGCAGCCAAGAACGGGGAGGGGTAAGCTCCTACGAGCAGTACTTC
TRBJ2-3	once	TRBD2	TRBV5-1	CASSKPSGSADTQYF	TGCGCCAGCAGCAAACCTAGCGGGAGTGCAGATACGCAGTATTTT
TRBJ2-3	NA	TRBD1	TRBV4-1	CASSQQTGGSTDTQYF	TGCGCCAGCAGCCAACAAACAGGGGGTAGCACAGATACGCAGTATTTT
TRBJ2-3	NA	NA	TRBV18	CASSVRQISTDTQYF	TGTGCCAGCTCAGTTAGACAGATAAGCACAGATACGCAGTATTTT
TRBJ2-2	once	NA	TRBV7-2	CASSRRGTGELFF	TGTGCCAGCAGCCGCAGGGGCACCGGGGAGCTGTTTTTT
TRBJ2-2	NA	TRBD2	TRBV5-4	CASSLGGGGLAGTGELFF	TGTGCCAGCAGCTTGGGTGGGGGGGGACTAGCAGGCACCGGGGAGCTGTTTTTT
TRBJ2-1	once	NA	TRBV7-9	CASSFNGRGSYNEQFF	TGTGCCAGCAGCTTCAACGGGAGAGGGTCCTACAATGAGCAGTTCTTC
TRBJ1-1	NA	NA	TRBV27	CASSTGWGGFAEAFF	TGTGCCAGCAGTACTGGATGGGGGGGTTTTGCTGAAGCTTTCTTT
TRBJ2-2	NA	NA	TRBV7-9	CASSYPLGQPGELFF	TGTGCCAGCAGCTATCCTCTCGGACAGCCCGGTGAGCTGTTTTTT
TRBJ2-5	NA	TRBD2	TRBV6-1	CASSVMVVLAGGGQETQYF	TGTGCCAGCAGTGTAATGGTGGTCCTAGCGGGAGGGGGCCAAGAGACCCAGTACTTC
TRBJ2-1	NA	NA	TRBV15	CATRTPGQGGYNEQFF	TGTGCCACCAGGACACCCGGGCAGGGAGGCTACAATGAGCAGTTCTTC
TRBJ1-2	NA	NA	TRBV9	CASSVGIQAGYGYTF	TGTGCCAGCAGCGTTGGTATCCAAGCGGGCTATGGCTACACCTTC
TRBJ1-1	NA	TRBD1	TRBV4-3	CASSQVGGGTEAFF	TGCGCCAGCAGCCAAGTAGGGGGCGGCACTGAAGCTTTCTTT
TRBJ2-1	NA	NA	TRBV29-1	CSVEDQEQFF	TGCAGCGTTGAAGATCAGGAGCAGTTCTTC
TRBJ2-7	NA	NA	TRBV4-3	CASSLDTITYEQYF	TGCGCCAGCAGCCTGGACACGATAACCTACGAGCAGTACTTC
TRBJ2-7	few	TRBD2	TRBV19	CASSTGTSGTAGEQYF	TGTGCCAGTAGTACTGGGACTAGCGGGACAGCTGGGGAGCAGTACTTC
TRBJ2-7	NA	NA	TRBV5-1	CASRPRSGDEQYF	TGCGCCAGCAGACCCAGGTCGGGGGACGAGCAGTACTTC
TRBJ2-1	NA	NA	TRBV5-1	CASSSPSLSPGKFF	TGCGCCAGCAGCTCCCCATCACTGTCCCCAGGGAAGTTCTTC
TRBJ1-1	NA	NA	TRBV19	CASSPFGQVMNTEAFF	TGTGCCAGTAGTCCCTTTGGACAAGTCATGAACACTGAAGCTTTCTTT
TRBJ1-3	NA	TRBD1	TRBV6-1	CASSDPGQGAGNTIYF	TGTGCCAGCAGTGATCCGGGACAGGGGGCTGGAAACACCATATATTTT
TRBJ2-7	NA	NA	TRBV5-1	CASSLEVRSYEQYF	TGCGCCAGCAGCTTGGAAGTCCGGTCCTACGAGCAGTACTTC
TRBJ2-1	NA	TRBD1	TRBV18	CASSPTTGDNEQFF	TGTGCCAGCTCACCGACCACAGGGGACAATGAGCAGTTCTTC
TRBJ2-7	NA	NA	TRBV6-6	CASSYGLAFEQYF	TGTGCCAGCAGTTACGGTCTGGCCTTTGAGCAGTACTTC
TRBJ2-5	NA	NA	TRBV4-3	CASSQAWAEETQYF	TGCGCCAGCAGCCAAGCATGGGCAGAAGAGACCCAGTACTTC
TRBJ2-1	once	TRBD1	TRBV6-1	CASSESQGVAQFF	TGTGCCAGCAGTGAAAGTCAGGGGGTTGCGCAGTTCTTC
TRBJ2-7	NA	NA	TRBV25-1	CASTHAGSTYEQYF	TGTGCCAGCACCCATGCCGGTAGCACCTACGAGCAGTACTTC
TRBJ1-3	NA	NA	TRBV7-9	CASSLSARGDTIYF	TGTGCCAGCAGCTTAAGCGCCAGGGGTGACACCATATATTTT
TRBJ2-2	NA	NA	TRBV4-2	CASTQRLGLVGTPANTGELFF	TGTGCCAGCACCCAAAGACTGGGGTTAGTGGGGACACCCGCGAACACCGGGGAGCTGTTTTTT
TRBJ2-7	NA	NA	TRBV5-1	CASSPREPGAEQYF	TGCGCCAGCAGCCCGAGGGAGCCAGGCGCGGAGCAGTACTTC
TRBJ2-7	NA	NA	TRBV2	CASSGWESSYEQYF	TGTGCCAGCAGTGGTTGGGAGTCTTCCTACGAGCAGTACTTC
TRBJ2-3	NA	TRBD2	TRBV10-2	CASSLSGGGTDTQYF	TGCGCCAGCAGCCTGAGCGGGGGTGGCACAGATACGCAGTATTTT
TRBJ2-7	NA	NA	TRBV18	CASSPAGATYEQYF	TGTGCCAGCTCACCGGCAGGGGCTACCTACGAGCAGTACTTC
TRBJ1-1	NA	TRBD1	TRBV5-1	CASTRTGESTEAFF	TGCGCCAGCACGAGAACAGGGGAGTCCACTGAAGCTTTCTTT
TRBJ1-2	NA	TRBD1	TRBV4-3	CASSKNKGAYGYTF	TGCGCCAGCAGCAAAAACAAGGGGGCCTATGGCTACACCTTC
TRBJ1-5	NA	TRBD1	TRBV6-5	CASTTRQGTRPQHF	TGTGCCAGCACCACCAGACAGGGGACAAGGCCCCAGCATTTT
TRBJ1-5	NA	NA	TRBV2	CASSVDSVGQPQHF	TGTGCCAGCAGTGTAGACAGCGTCGGACAGCCCCAGCATTTT
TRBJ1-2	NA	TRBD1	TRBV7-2	CASSLDRAGGAGYGYTF	TGTGCCAGCAGCTTAGATAGGGCAGGGGGCGCGGGCTATGGCTACACCTTC
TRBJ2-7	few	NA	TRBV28	CASSLYGGGGSYEQYF	TGTGCCAGCAGTTTATATGGGGGAGGGGGCTCCTACGAGCAGTACTTC
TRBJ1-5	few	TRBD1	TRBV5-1	CASSLTGINQPQHF	TGCGCCAGCAGCCTGACAGGGATCAATCAGCCCCAGCATTTT